The 10 T cell receptor beta chains in this list originate from one sample, sequenced in a study of T cell responses to AZD1222 COVID-19 vaccine. Using immunoSEQ multiplex PCR, the repertoire was profiled, and TCRdb retains in-frame clones only, with some absent. Of roughly 100,000 clones detected, around 82% appear once; the ten largest clones hold 15% to 20%. Source: peripheral blood, taken on day 0 of AZD1222 vaccination. Every receptor here comes from an adult in good health.

The CDR3 DNA reads as TGTGCCAGCAGCTTGCTCAGGGCGAACTACGAGCAGTACGTC. Translating it yields CASSLLRANYEQYV. The rearrangement joins TRBV5-5 to TRBJ2-7, with D perhaps TRBD1 (5 bases). Looked up from germline, CDR1 is SGHKS and CDR2 is YYEKEE (reference sequence). This CDR3 region has 14 residues. Deletions cut 1 base from V and 3 bases from J, with 11 bases between.

This clone was seen once. The genes are TRBV4-3 and TRBJ1-2; 11 nucleotides line up with TRBD1. The V and J ends lost 0 bases and 5 bases, in that order; junction bases with no gene match: 8. CDR1 LGHNA and CDR2 YSLEER come from the germline V gene. This CDR3 region has 17 residues. The CDR3 region has the DNA TGCGCCAGCAGCCAAGAACACGGACAGGGGGCACGTTATGGCTACACCTTC. Its translation: CASSQEHGQGARYGYTF.

Only a few counts were recorded for this clone. This chain uses TRBV4-1 with TRBJ2-1; 10 bases align to TRBD2. Germline loops: CDR1 MGHRA, CDR2 YSYEKL. The CDR3 sequence is 19 residues long. The V gene end was trimmed by 4 bases and the J gene end by 0 bases; junction bases not matched to a gene: 12. CDR3 in amino acids: CASSLRVAGGSSSYNEQFF. CDR3 nucleotides: TGCGCCAGCAGCCTAAGGGTAGCGGGGGGCTCAAGCTCCTACAATGAGCAGTTCTTC.

The V and J genes are TRBV9 and TRBJ2-3, with TRBD2 matching 11 bases. Germline CDR1 is SGDLS and CDR2 is YYNGEE. The CDR3 runs 18 residues. V lost 0 bases and J lost 3; bases outside the gene matches: 9. This CDR3 reads CASSVAITSGRRTDTQYF. In DNA form, the CDR3 reads TGTGCCAGCAGCGTAGCCATTACTAGCGGGAGACGTACAGATACGCAGTATTTT.

V gene TRBV29-1 combines with J gene TRBJ1-1; the D gene is possibly TRBD1 (6 bases). V was clipped by 7 bases and J by 1 base, with 13 bases between them. This CDR3 has 13 residues. Germline assignment: CDR1 SQVTM and CDR2 ANQGSEA. The CDR3 DNA is TGCAGCGCGAGGCCACAGGGGAACACTGAAGCTTTCTTT. Translated: CSARPQGNTEAFF.

The CDR3 protein is CASSLGQLSYGYTF. The CDR3 DNA sequence: TGTGCCAGCAGCTTAGGACAGCTCTCCTATGGCTACACCTTC. The genes are TRBV11-2 and TRBJ1-2, with D tentatively TRBD1 (5 bases). CDR1 and CDR2 (germline): SGHAT, FQNNGV. The V end lost 1 base, the J end lost 4 bases, and 10 bases lay between the germline ends. This CDR3 has 14 amino acids.

This clone was detected only a few times. This chain joins TRBV18 and TRBJ2-1; a possible D gene is TRBD2 (5 bases). Germline assignment: CDR1 KGHSH and CDR2 LQKENI. The CDR3 runs to 13 residues. The V end was cut by 0 bases, the J end by 12 bases, with 12 bases between. This chain's CDR3 is CASSPPTGAGQFF. The CDR3 region has the DNA TGTGCCAGCTCACCACCTACCGGTGCGGGGCAGTTCTTC.

In this sample, this clone turned up once. The chain has TRBV6-2 or TRBV6-3 and TRBJ2-1; 9 bases match TRBD2. The V gene's germline CDR1 is MNHEY and CDR2 SVGEGT. V lost 6 bases to trimming and J lost 7 bases; unmatched junction nucleotides: 13. CDR3 length: 16 amino acids. The CDR3 DNA follows: TGTGCCAGCAGCCGGAATAGCGGGAGAGGAGGGAATGAGCAGTTCTTC. This codes for CASSRNSGRGGNEQFF.

This clone was recorded a few times. The chain uses TRBV19 and TRBJ2-1; the match to TRBD1 covers 7 bases. This CDR3 contains 15 residues. CDR1 is LNHDA and CDR2 is SQIVND in the germline V gene (reference sequence). V trimming: 5 bases; J trimming: 8 bases; junction bases outside the gene matches: 12. For the CDR3, the DNA is TGTGCCAGTAGTCCCGGGACAGACACGAATTATGAGCAGTTCTTC. Its translation is CASSPGTDTNYEQFF.

The rearrangement links TRBV11-3 to TRBJ2-3, with 8 bases fitting TRBD2. The J segment lost 9 bases and the V segment lost 3 bases, leaving 17 bases of the junction unmatched. This CDR3 region has 17 residues. The germline CDR1 and CDR2 sequences are SGHNT and YENEEA. CDR3 loop: CASSLGLGDGPRWTQYF. DNA for the CDR3: TGTGCCAGCAGCTTGGGACTAGGGGACGGTCCACGATGGACGCAGTATTTT.